This T cell receptor beta chain was obtained from a study of control samples from healthy donors and cancer patients. Only in-frame clones appear in the TCRdb table, and some are missing; sequencing was by immunoSEQ multiplex PCR. Among some 90,000 clones listed, just over 90% were seen once. This sequence originates from a woman in her thirties in good health. What was sequenced was blood.

In DNA, the CDR3 is TGTGCCAGCAGCCAAGATGCGGGGAATTGGGCTGGAAACACCATATATTTT. Protein sequence: CASSQDAGNWAGNTIYF. The chain uses TRBV3-1 (or the pseudogene TRBV3-2) and TRBJ1-3; no clear D. V lost 0 bases and J lost 2, with 14 bases in between. Germline lookup yields CDR1 LGHDT and CDR2 YNNKEL (reference sequence). The CDR3 is made up of 17 amino acids.